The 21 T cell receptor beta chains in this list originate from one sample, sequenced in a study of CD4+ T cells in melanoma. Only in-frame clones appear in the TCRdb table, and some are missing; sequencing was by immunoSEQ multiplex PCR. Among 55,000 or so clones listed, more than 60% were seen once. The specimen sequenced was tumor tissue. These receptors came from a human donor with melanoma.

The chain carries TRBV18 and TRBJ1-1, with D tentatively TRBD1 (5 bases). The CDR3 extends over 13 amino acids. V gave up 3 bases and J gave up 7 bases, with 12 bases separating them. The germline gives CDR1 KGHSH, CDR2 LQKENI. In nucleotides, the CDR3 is TGTGCCAGCTCACCTGGGGGACCCTTTGAAGCTTTCTTT. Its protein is CASSPGGPFEAFF.

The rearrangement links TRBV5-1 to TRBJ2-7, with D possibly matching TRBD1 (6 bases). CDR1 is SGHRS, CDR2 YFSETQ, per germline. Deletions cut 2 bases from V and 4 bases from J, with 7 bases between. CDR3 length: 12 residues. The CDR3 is CASSLTGYEQYF. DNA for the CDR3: TGCGCCAGCAGCTTAACAGGGTACGAGCAGTACTTC.

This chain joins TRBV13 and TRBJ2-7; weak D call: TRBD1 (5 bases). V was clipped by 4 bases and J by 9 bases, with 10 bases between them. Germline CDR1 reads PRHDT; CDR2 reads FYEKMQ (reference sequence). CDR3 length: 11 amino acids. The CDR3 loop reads CASSSQGRQYF. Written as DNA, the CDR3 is TGTGCCAGCAGCTCTCAGGGTAGGCAGTACTTC.

The CDR3 DNA reads TGTGCCAGCAGGGGGGCGGGGGAGACCCAGTACTTC. Residues: CASRGAGETQYF. The chain uses TRBV2 and TRBJ2-5, with D perhaps TRBD1 or TRBD2 (6 bases each). Germline V gene sequence: CDR1 SNHLY, CDR2 FYNNEI. V was trimmed by 6 bases and J by 5 bases, leaving 10 bases between them. The CDR3 has 12 residues.

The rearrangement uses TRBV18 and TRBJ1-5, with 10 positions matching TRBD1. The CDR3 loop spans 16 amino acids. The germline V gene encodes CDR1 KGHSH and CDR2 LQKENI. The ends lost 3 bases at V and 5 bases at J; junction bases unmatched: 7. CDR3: CASSPEDRGVDQPQHF. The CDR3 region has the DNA TGTGCCAGCTCACCCGAGGACAGGGGGGTAGATCAGCCCCAGCATTTT.

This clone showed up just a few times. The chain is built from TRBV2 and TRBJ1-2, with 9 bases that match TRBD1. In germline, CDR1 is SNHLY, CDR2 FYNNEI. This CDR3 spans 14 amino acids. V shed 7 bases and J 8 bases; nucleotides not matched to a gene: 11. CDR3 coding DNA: TGTGCCAGCAAGCCGGGACAGGGTTTTGGAGGCTACACCTTC. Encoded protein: CASKPGQGFGGYTF.

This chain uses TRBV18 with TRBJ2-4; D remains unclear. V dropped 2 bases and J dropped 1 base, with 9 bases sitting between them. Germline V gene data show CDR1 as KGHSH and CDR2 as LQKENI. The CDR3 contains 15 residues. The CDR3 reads CASSPENGAKNIQYF. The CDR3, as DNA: TGTGCCAGCTCACCAGAGAATGGGGCCAAAAACATTCAGTACTTC.

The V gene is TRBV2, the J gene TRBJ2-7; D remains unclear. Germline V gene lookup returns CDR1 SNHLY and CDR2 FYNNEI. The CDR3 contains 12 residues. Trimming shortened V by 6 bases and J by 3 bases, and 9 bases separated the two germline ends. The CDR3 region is CASSADNYEQYF. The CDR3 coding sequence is TGTGCCAGCAGCGCGGATAACTACGAGCAGTACTTC. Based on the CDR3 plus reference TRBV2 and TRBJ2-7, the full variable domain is EPEVTQTPSHQVTQMGQEVILRCVPISNHLYFYWYRQILGQKVEFLVSFYNNEISEKSEIFDDQFSVERPDGSNFTLKIRSTKLEDSAMYFCASSADNYEQYFGPGTRLTVT.

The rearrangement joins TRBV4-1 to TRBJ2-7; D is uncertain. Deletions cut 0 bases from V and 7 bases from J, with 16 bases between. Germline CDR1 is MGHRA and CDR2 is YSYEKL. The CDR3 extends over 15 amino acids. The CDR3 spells CASSQDGTGLNEQYF. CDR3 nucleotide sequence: TGCGCCAGCAGCCAAGATGGTACGGGTCTAAATGAGCAGTACTTC.

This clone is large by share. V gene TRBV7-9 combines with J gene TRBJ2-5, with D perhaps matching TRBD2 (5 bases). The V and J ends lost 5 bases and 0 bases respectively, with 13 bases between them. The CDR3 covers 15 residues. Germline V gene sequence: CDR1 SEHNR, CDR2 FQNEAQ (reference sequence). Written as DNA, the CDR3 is TGTGCCAGCAGCGGTCGACTCGGGGACCAAGAGACCCAGTACTTC. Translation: CASSGRLGDQETQYF.

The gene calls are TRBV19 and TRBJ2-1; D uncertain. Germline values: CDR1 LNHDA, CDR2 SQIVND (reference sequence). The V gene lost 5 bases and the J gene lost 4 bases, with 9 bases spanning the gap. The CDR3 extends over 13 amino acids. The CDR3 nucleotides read TGTGCCAGTAGTCCGGACGGATACAATGAGCAGTTCTTC. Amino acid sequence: CASSPDGYNEQFF.

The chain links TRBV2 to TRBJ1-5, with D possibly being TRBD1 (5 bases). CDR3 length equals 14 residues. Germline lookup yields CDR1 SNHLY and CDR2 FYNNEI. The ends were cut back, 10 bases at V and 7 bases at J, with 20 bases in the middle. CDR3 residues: CAISDDGGGQPQHF. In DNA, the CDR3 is TGTGCCATCTCCGACGACGGGGGAGGGCAGCCCCAGCATTTT.

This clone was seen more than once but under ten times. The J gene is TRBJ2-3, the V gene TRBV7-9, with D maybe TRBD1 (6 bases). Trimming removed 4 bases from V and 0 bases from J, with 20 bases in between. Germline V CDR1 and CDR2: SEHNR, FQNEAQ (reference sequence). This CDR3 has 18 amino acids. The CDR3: CASSSPDGWTASTDTQYF. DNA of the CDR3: TGTGCCAGCAGCTCACCCGACGGATGGACAGCAAGCACAGATACGCAGTATTTT.

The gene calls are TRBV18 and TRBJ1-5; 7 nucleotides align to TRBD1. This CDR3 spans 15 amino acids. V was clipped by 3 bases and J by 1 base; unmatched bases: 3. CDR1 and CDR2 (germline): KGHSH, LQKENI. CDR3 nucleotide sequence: TGTGCCAGCTCACCCACAGGGGCGAGCAATCAGCCCCAGCATTTT. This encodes CASSPTGASNQPQHF.

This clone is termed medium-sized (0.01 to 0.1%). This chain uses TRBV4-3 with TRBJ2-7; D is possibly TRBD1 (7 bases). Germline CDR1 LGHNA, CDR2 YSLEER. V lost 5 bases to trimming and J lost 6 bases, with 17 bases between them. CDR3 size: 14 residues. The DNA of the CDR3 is TGCGCCAGCAGCGGGCGGGACAGATGGGGCGAGCAGTACTTC. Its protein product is CASSGRDRWGEQYF.

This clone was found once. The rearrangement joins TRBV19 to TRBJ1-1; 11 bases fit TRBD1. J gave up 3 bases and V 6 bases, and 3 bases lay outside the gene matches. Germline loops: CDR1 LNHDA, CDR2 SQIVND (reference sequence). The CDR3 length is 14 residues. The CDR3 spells CASSLGQGDTEAFF. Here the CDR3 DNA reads TGTGCCAGTAGCCTGGGACAGGGGGACACTGAAGCTTTCTTT.

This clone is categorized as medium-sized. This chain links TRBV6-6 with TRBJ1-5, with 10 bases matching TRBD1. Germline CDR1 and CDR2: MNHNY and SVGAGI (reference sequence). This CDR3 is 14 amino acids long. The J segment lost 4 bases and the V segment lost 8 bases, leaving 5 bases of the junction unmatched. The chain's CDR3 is CASWTGGINQPQHF. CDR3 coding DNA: TGTGCCAGCTGGACAGGGGGGATAAATCAGCCCCAGCATTTT.

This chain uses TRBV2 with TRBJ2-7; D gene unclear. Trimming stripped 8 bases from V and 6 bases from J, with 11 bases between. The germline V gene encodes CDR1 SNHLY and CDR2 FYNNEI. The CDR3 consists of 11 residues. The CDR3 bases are TGTGCCAGCGGTGTGGTTGGCGAGCAGTACTTC. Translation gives CASGVVGEQYF.

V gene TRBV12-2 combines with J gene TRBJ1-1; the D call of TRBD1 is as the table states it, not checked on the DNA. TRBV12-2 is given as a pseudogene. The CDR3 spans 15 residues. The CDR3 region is CASRPRDRGGTEAFF. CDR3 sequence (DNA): TGTGCAAGTCGCCCCCGGGACAGGGGCGGCACTGAAGCTTTCTTT.

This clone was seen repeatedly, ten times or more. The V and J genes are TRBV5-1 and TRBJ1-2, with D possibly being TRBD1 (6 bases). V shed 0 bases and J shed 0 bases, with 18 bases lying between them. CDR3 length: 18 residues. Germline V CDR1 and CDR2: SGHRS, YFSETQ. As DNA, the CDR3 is TGCGCCAGCAGCTTGGGGGACCGAGGGGGGACCGCTAACTATGGCTACACCTTC. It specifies CASSLGDRGGTANYGYTF.

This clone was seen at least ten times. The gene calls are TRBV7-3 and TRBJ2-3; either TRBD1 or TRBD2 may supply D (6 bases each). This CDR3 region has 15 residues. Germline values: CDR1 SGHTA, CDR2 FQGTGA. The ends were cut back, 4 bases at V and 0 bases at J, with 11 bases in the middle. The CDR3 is CASSWGATSTDTQYF. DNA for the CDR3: TGTGCCAGCAGCTGGGGGGCTACTAGCACAGATACGCAGTATTTT. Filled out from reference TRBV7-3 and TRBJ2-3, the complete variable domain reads GAGVSQTPSNKVTEKGKYVELRCDPISGHTALYWYRQSLGQGPEFLIYFQGTGAADDSGLPNDRFFAVRPEGSVSTLKIQRTERGDSAVYLCASSWGATSTDTQYFGPGTRLTVL.